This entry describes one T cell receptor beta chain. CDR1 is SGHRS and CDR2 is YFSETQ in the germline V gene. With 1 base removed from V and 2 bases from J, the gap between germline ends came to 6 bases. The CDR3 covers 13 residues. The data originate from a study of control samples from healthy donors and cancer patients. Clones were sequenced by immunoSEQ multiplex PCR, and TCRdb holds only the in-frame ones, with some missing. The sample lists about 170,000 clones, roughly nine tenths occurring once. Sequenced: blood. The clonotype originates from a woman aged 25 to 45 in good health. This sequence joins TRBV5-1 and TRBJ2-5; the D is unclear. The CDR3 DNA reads TGCGCCAGCAGCTTGTTAGGGCAAGAGACCCAGTACTTC. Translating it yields CASSLLGQETQYF.